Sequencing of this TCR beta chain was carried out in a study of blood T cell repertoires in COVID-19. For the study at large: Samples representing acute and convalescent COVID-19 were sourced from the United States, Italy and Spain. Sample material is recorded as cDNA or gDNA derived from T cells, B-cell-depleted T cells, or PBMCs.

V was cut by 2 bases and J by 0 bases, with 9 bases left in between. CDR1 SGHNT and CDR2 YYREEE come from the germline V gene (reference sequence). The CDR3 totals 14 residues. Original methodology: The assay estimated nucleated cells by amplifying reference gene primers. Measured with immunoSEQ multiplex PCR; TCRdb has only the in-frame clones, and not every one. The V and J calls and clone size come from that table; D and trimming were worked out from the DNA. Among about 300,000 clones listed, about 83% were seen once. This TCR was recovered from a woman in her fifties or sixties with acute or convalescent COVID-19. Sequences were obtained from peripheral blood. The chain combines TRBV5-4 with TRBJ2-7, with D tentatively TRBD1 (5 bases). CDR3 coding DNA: TGTGCCAGCAGCTTACAGGAGATCTCCTACGAGCAGTACTTC. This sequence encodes CASSLQEISYEQYF.